These 5 T cell receptor beta chains originate from one sample sequenced in a study of OX40 agonist ivuxolimab in advanced cancers. Method: immunoSEQ multiplex PCR; TCRdb's copy keeps in-frame clones and lacks some. The sample lists about 40,000 clones, 70% to 90% occurring once. The sequences come from CD4+ or CD8+ T cells sorted from blood, collected in a trial of the OX40 agonist ivuxolimab. All receptors derive from an adult with an advanced solid tumor such as melanoma, head and neck, liver or kidney cancer.

The genes are TRBV6-6 and TRBJ1-1, with unresolved D. Trimming took off 2 bases at V and 2 bases at J, with 6 bases between the two ends. In germline, CDR1 is MNHNY, CDR2 SVGAGI (reference sequence). The CDR3 runs to 13 residues. The CDR3 loop is CASSYGDNTEAFF. CDR3 sequence (DNA): TGTGCCAGCAGTTACGGGGATAACACTGAAGCTTTCTTT.

J is TRBJ2-2 and V is TRBV7-6, with 8 bases matching TRBD1. The CDR3 is made up of 15 amino acids. The trim removed 5 bases at V and 5 bases at J, leaving 7 bases unmatched. Germline V gives CDR1 SGHVS, CDR2 FNYEAQ. CDR3 nucleotides: TGTGCCAGCAGCGATACAGGGGGGACTACCGGGGAGCTGTTTTTT. Its translation: CASSDTGGTTGELFF.

The V and J genes are TRBV7-8 and TRBJ2-1; 8 bases align to TRBD2. The CDR3 is made up of 15 amino acids. Germline CDR1 is SGHVS and CDR2 is FQNEAQ. With V trimmed by 2 bases and J by 4 bases, 4 bases remained unmatched. The CDR3 reads CASSLMRGEYNEQFF. The CDR3, as DNA: TGTGCCAGCAGCTTAATGCGGGGGGAATACAATGAGCAGTTCTTC.

This clone was seen a few times. The chain employs TRBV5-4 and TRBJ1-4, with D possibly matching TRBD1 (6 bases). Germline values: CDR1 SGHNT, CDR2 YYREEE (reference sequence). V lost 2 bases and J 6 bases, leaving 11 bases between the germline ends. CDR3 length: 14 residues. The chain's CDR3 is CASSFRDTDEKLFF. As DNA, the CDR3 is TGTGCCAGCAGCTTCAGGGACACTGATGAAAAACTGTTTTTT.

This chain joins TRBV27 and TRBJ2-3, with D possibly being TRBD2 (5 bases). Deletions cut 1 base from V and 0 bases from J, with 11 bases between. The CDR3 runs to 16 residues. Per the germline V gene, CDR1 is MNHEY and CDR2 is SMNVEV (reference sequence). The CDR3 protein is CASSLLRLTSTDTQYF. CDR3 coding DNA: TGTGCCAGCAGTTTATTAAGACTAACTAGCACAGATACGCAGTATTTT.